Listed here are 26 T cell receptor beta chains from one sample, sequenced in a study of T cell changes during pregnancy in multiple sclerosis. Produced via immunoSEQ multiplex PCR; TCRdb's table is partial and in-frame only. The table has tens of thousands of clones, around 91% seen once. The sample was peripheral blood, taken in the third trimester of pregnancy. The receptors stem from a female donor in good health, enrolled as a control in a pregnancy study.

This clone was counted only a few times. The CDR3 region has the DNA TGTGCCAGCAGCTTATCAGGACTAGCGGGAGGTGGTGCCTACAATGAGCAGTTCTTC. It codes for CASSLSGLAGGGAYNEQFF. The J gene is TRBJ2-1, the V gene TRBV7-9; 14 bases are shared with TRBD2. Germline CDR1 SEHNR, CDR2 FQNEAQ (reference sequence). The ends lost 2 bases at V and 2 bases at J; junction bases unmatched: 8. CDR3 size: 19 residues.

The CDR3 here is CASKSTPGSDEQFF. The CDR3 bases are TGCGCCAGCAAATCGACCCCGGGAAGCGATGAGCAGTTCTTC. This sequence joins TRBV5-1 and TRBJ2-1, with a tentative D call TRBD2 (5 bases). Trimming removed 6 bases at V and 8 bases at J, with 18 bases between. The germline gives CDR1 SGHRS, CDR2 YFSETQ. CDR3 size: 14 residues.

In this sample, this clone turned up once. V usage is TRBV6-1 and J usage is TRBJ2-1; TRBD1 might be the D (5 bases). V was clipped by 6 bases and J by 3 bases, with 15 bases between them. The CDR3 is 15 amino acids. Germline CDR1 is MNHNS and CDR2 is SASEGT. The CDR3 DNA is TGTGCCAGCAGCCGAAGGGGAAGGATCTACAATGAGCAGTTCTTC. It codes for CASSRRGRIYNEQFF.

This chain uses TRBV14 with TRBJ1-1, with TRBD1 as a possible D gene (6 bases). V shed 3 bases and J shed 1 base, with 6 bases lying between them. CDR3 length equals 13 residues. Germline loops: CDR1 SGHDN, CDR2 FVKESK. The CDR3 bases are TGTGCCAGCAGCCAGACAGGGAACACTGAAGCTTTCTTT. Protein: CASSQTGNTEAFF.

The genes are TRBV9 and TRBJ2-3, with 9 bases lining up with TRBD1. The CDR3 covers 15 residues. Germline loops: CDR1 SGDLS, CDR2 YYNGEE. Trimming at V came to 0 bases and at J to 5 bases, leaving 4 bases not matched to a gene. The CDR3 sequence: CASSVEQGAGDTQYF. DNA of the CDR3: TGTGCCAGCAGCGTAGAACAGGGGGCAGGAGATACGCAGTATTTT.

The CDR3 sequence: CASSLAQANYGYTF. The DNA for the CDR3 is TGTGCCAGCAGCTTAGCGCAAGCGAACTATGGCTACACCTTC. The chain couples TRBV7-8 to TRBJ1-2; the D is unclear. V lost 0 bases, J lost 2 bases, and 7 bases lay in between. The CDR3 loop spans 14 amino acids. From germline, CDR1 is SGHVS and CDR2 FQNEAQ.

The CDR3 region has the DNA TGTGCCAGCAGCCAGCGGACGGCCGAAGAGACCCAGTACTTC. The encoded protein is CASSQRTAEETQYF. The V gene is TRBV6-5, the J gene TRBJ2-5; maybe TRBD2 (5 bases). Looked up from germline, CDR1 is MNHEY and CDR2 is SVGAGI. CDR3 size: 14 residues. The ends were cut back, 6 bases at V and 3 bases at J, with 14 bases in the middle.

The chain recombines TRBV29-1 with TRBJ1-1; D is ambiguous. Per the germline V gene, CDR1 is SQVTM and CDR2 is ANQGSEA. Trimming cost V 7 bases and J 1 base, with 7 bases left between them. This CDR3 region has 11 residues. CDR3 bases: TGCAGCGCCGGAGCGAACACTGAAGCTTTCTTT. Translation gives CSAGANTEAFF.

The chain has TRBV19 and TRBJ1-1; tentatively, D is TRBD1 (5 bases). Germline V CDR1 and CDR2: LNHDA, SQIVND (reference sequence). V lost 3 bases to trimming and J lost 3 bases, with 11 bases between them. The CDR3 is made up of 14 amino acids. CDR3 in amino acids: CASSMEKGYTEAFF. In nucleotides, the CDR3 is TGTGCCAGTAGTATGGAAAAGGGGTACACTGAAGCTTTCTTT.

The rearrangement uses TRBV6-1 and TRBJ2-7, with D perhaps matching TRBD1 (7 bases). This CDR3 region has 16 residues. Germline values: CDR1 MNHNS, CDR2 SASEGT. Trimming took 2 bases from V and 2 from J, leaving 16 bases between them. The CDR3 region is CASSELEGAGPYEQYF. The CDR3 DNA reads TGTGCCAGCAGTGAATTGGAGGGGGCCGGCCCCTACGAGCAGTACTTC.

The chain combines TRBV27 with TRBJ1-2; TRBD1 agrees at 9 bases. V trimming: 4 bases; J trimming: 3 bases; junction bases outside the gene matches: 15. Germline CDR1 reads MNHEY; CDR2 reads SMNVEV (reference sequence). This CDR3 spans 18 amino acids. CDR3 in amino acids: CASSSAGTGKHGYYGYTF. In DNA form, the CDR3 reads TGTGCCAGCAGTTCCGCCGGGACAGGGAAACACGGCTACTATGGCTACACCTTC.

The chain joins TRBV6-5 to TRBJ1-1; no definite D call. Trimming cost V 7 bases and J 2 bases, with 8 bases left between them. In germline, CDR1 is MNHEY, CDR2 SVGAGI. The CDR3 is 12 amino acids. The CDR3 DNA reads TGTGCCAGCAAGCGCCCTAACACTGAAGCTTTCTTT. This translates into CASKRPNTEAFF.

V and J are TRBV10-3 and TRBJ1-1; 9 nucleotides agree with TRBD1. The CDR3 loop spans 17 amino acids. Per the germline V gene, CDR1 is ENHRY and CDR2 is SYGVKD. V lost 6 bases, J lost 3 bases, and 14 bases stayed unmatched. The CDR3 nucleotides are TGTGCCATCAGGGGGGGACAGGGAATCTTTGTCCACACTGAAGCTTTCTTT. The encoded protein is CAIRGGQGIFVHTEAFF.

The chain joins TRBV5-1 to TRBJ2-5; D call uncertain. Germline CDR1 reads SGHRS; CDR2 reads YFSETQ. This CDR3 region has 17 residues. V was pared by 0 bases and J by 1 base, with 16 bases between. The CDR3 protein is CASSLALVELGQETQYF. The DNA of the CDR3 is TGCGCCAGCAGCTTGGCCCTGGTTGAGCTAGGCCAAGAGACCCAGTACTTC.

The rearrangement uses TRBV10-2 and TRBJ2-7; D call uncertain. Trimming pared 6 bases from V and 6 bases from J, leaving 12 bases between. CDR1 is WSHSY and CDR2 is SAAADI in the germline V gene. CDR3 length: 12 amino acids. CDR3 loop: CASRFGTGEQYF. DNA for the CDR3: TGCGCCAGCAGATTCGGAACGGGCGAGCAGTACTTC.

The chain couples TRBV6-1 to TRBJ2-7; tentatively, D is TRBD1 (5 bases). The germline CDR1 and CDR2 sequences are MNHNS and SASEGT. Trimming left V 1 base short and J 2 bases short, with 9 bases between. The CDR3 is 14 amino acids. This CDR3 is CASSEGRDPYEQYF. For the CDR3, the DNA is TGTGCCAGCAGTGAAGGCAGGGATCCCTACGAGCAGTACTTC.

The chain uses TRBV19 and TRBJ2-7; the match to TRBD1 covers 9 bases. There are 13 residues in the CDR3. The germline gives CDR1 LNHDA, CDR2 SQIVND (reference sequence). The ends lost 4 bases at V and 5 bases at J; junction bases unmatched: 3. The CDR3 reads CASSRGQGDEQYF. CDR3 in DNA: TGTGCCAGTAGTAGGGGACAGGGCGACGAGCAGTACTTC.

This chain uses TRBV30 with TRBJ1-1, with unresolved D. With 0 bases removed from V and 7 bases from J, the gap between germline ends came to 9 bases. The germline V gene has CDR1 GTSNPN and CDR2 SVGIG (reference sequence). The CDR3 loop spans 12 amino acids. The CDR3 sequence is CAWSVQVFEAFF. The CDR3 DNA sequence: TGTGCCTGGAGTGTACAAGTGTTTGAAGCTTTCTTT.

This chain joins TRBV9 and TRBJ1-1; 10 nucleotides match TRBD1. There are 15 residues in the CDR3. J gave up 8 bases and V 3 bases, and 10 bases lay outside the gene matches. CDR1 is SGDLS and CDR2 is YYNGEE in the germline V gene. This CDR3 reads CASSDRQGARGEAFF. CDR3 nucleotide sequence: TGTGCCAGCAGCGATCGACAGGGGGCGCGAGGGGAAGCTTTCTTT.

The chain uses TRBV7-9 and TRBJ1-2, with 9 bases identical to TRBD1. CDR1 and CDR2 from the germline V gene are SEHNR and FQNEAQ (reference sequence). CDR3 length equals 14 residues. V dropped 5 bases and J dropped 7; count of bases not matched to a gene: 8. The CDR3 region has the DNA TGTGCCAGCAGCACCCGGGACAGGGACGGTGGCTACACCTTC. Translated, it gives CASSTRDRDGGYTF.

V and J are TRBV7-2 and TRBJ2-6; the match to TRBD2 covers 11 bases. There are 18 residues in the CDR3. CDR1 is SGHTA, CDR2 FQGNSA, per germline. J was trimmed by 4 bases and V by 1 base; bases with no gene match: 6. As DNA, the CDR3 is TGTGCCAGCAGCTTAGGCCTAGCGGGAGGATCCGGGGCCAACGTCCTGACTTTC. Its translation is CASSLGLAGGSGANVLTF.

This sequence joins TRBV14 and TRBJ2-7; 7 nucleotides match TRBD2. Losses at the gene ends were 5 bases for V and 5 bases for J; bases not matched to a gene: 9. Germline V gene data show CDR1 as SGHDN and CDR2 as FVKESK. CDR3 length equals 14 residues. This CDR3 is CASSKRGFGDEQYF. Here the CDR3 DNA reads TGTGCCAGCAGCAAGCGGGGCTTCGGAGACGAGCAGTACTTC.

The gene calls are TRBV27 and TRBJ1-3; 7 nucleotides match TRBD1. V trimming: 6 bases; J trimming: 7 bases; junction bases outside the gene matches: 9. Germline V gives CDR1 MNHEY, CDR2 SMNVEV (reference sequence). The CDR3 consists of 14 residues. CDR3 in DNA: TGTGCCAGCAGAAAGACAGGGAGAAGGAACACCATATATTTT. It specifies CASRKTGRRNTIYF.

The chain joins TRBV28 to TRBJ2-2; 11 bases are a match to TRBD2. The CDR3 spans 16 residues. CDR1 is MDHEN, CDR2 SYDVKM, per germline. Trimming cost V 5 bases and J 4 bases; bases outside gene matches: 6. This CDR3 is CASSVISGRATGELFF. In nucleotides, the CDR3 is TGTGCCAGCAGTGTAATTAGCGGGAGGGCCACCGGGGAGCTGTTTTTT.

The rearrangement joins TRBV5-1 to TRBJ1-5; TRBD1 is a possible D gene (6 bases). With 0 bases removed from V and 5 bases from J, the gap between germline ends came to 12 bases. CDR1 and CDR2 from the germline V gene are SGHRS and YFSETQ. The CDR3 runs 15 residues. In DNA form, the CDR3 reads TGCGCCAGCAGCTTGGATCCAGGGGCCGATCAGCCCCAGCATTTT. Encoded protein: CASSLDPGADQPQHF. Looking up the rest from reference TRBV5-1 and TRBJ1-5 gives the full variable domain: KAGVTQTPRYLIKTRGQQVTLSCSPISGHRSVSWYQQTPGQGLQFLFEYFSETQRNKGNFPGRFSGRQFSNSRSEMNVSTLELGDSALYLCASSLDPGADQPQHFGDGTRLSIL.

The chain joins TRBV19 to TRBJ2-7, with 8 positions matching TRBD1. The CDR3 is made up of 15 amino acids. J was trimmed by 1 base and V by 2 bases; bases with no gene match: 4. Germline-derived CDR1 and CDR2 are LNHDA and SQIVND (reference sequence). CDR3 amino acids: CASSIQGAGSYEQYF. CDR3 in DNA: TGTGCCAGTAGTATACAGGGGGCCGGGTCCTACGAGCAGTACTTC.